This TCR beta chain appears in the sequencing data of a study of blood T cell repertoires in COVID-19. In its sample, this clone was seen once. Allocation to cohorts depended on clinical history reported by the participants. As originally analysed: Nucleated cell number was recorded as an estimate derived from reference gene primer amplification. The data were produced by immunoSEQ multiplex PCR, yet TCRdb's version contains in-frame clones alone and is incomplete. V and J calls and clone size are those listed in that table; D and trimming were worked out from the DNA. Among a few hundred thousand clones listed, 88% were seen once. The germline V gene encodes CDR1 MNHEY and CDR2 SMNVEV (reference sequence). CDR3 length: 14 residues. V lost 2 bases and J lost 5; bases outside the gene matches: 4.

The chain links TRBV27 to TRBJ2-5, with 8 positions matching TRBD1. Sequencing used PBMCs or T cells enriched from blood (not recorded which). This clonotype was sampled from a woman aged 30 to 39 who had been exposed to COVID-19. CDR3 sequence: CASSLTQGVETQYF. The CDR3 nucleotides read TGTGCCAGCAGTTTAACACAGGGGGTCGAGACCCAGTACTTC.